This T cell receptor beta chain was observed in a study of blood T cell repertoires in COVID-19. On the study more broadly: There were acute and convalescent COVID-19 samples, and they came from the United States, Italy and Spain.

In germline, CDR1 is SNHLY, CDR2 FYNNEI. Losses at the gene ends were 9 bases for V and 7 bases for J; bases not matched to a gene: 9. The CDR3 sequence is 14 residues long. The study recruited people aged roughly 18 to 89 years across about two dozen US areas. Two negative PCRs, clearance, or symptom resolution characterized the recovered Cohort 3 donors. Assay: immunoSEQ multiplex PCR; the TCRdb copy retains only in-frame clones and omits some. The sample lists around 330,000 clones, more than 75% seen once, with approximately 2.5% in the top ten. This chain joins TRBV2 and TRBJ1-6, with TRBD1 matching over 7 bases. Input material: PBMCs or T cells enriched from blood (not recorded which). The clonotype was recovered from a man between 60 and 70 years old who had recovered from COVID-19. The DNA for the CDR3 is TGTGCCAGTCGCGGACAGGATAGAAATTCACCCCTCCACTTT. It specifies CASRGQDRNSPLHF.